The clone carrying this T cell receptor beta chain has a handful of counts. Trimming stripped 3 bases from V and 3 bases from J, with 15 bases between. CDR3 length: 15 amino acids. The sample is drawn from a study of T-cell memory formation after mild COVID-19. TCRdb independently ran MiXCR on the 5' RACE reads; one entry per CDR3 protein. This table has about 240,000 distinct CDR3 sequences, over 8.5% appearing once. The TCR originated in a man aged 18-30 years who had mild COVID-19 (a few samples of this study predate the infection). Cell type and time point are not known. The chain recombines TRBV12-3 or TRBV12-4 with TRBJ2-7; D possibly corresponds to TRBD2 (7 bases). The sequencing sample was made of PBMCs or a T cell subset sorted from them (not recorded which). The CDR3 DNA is TGTGCCAGCAGTTTGGGGGGCAGGGAGGGCTACGAGCAGTACTTC. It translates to CASSLGGREGYEQYF.